This T cell receptor (beta chain) came from a study of TIL therapy for anti-PD-1-resistant metastatic lung cancer. About the research overall: Tumors were harvested before any PD-1/PD-L1 blockade.

Sample time point: pre-treatment sample, taken before nivolumab and TIL therapy. The libraries were made with immunoSEQ v3. Repertoires were generated with immunoSEQ multiplex PCR, while TCRdb's copy carries only in-frame clones and drops some. The table shows approximately 17,000 clones, with roughly 85% occurring only once. Germline-derived CDR1 and CDR2 are MGHRA and YSYEKL. V shed 0 bases and J shed 4 bases, with 18 bases lying between them. The CDR3 length is 17 residues. The chain couples TRBV4-1 to TRBJ2-5; no firm D call. The clonotype originates from a person between 25 and 79 years old with non-small cell lung cancer. Specimen: blood, collected at baseline. CDR3 in DNA: TGCGCCAGCAGCCAAGATTGGGAACAGAATCGGCCAGAGACCCAGTACTTC. The encoded protein is CASSQDWEQNRPETQYF.